The rows below give T cell receptor beta chains drawn from one sample of a study of technical replicates of blood from a few donors. Data came from immunoSEQ multiplex PCR; TCRdb stores just in-frame clones and leaves some out. The repertoire includes tens of thousands of clones, 95% to 98% of them detected once, and over 0.15% sits in the top ten. Sample: T cells isolated from PBMCs. Receptors originate from a human donor in good health. Each CDR3 is given with its conserved first and last residue. D genes are given only for firm matches. The size of a clone is reported for some rows only, either as once, few or many, or as a class for expanded clones.

clone_size	v_call	d_call	cdr3_length	j_call	cdr3_aa	cdr3_nt
NA	TRBV5-1	TRBD2	17	TRBJ2-1	CASRTASGGPYSYEQFF	TGCGCCAGCAGGACGGCTAGCGGGGGGCCCTATAGTTATGAGCAGTTCTTC
NA	TRBV28	NA	15	TRBJ2-1	CASSPLGGPYNEQFF	TGTGCCAGCAGTCCCCTTGGAGGGCCCTACAATGAGCAGTTCTTC
NA	TRBV20-1	TRBD2	11	TRBJ2-5	CSAPGGETQYF	TGCAGTGCCCCCGGGGGGGAGACCCAGTACTTC
NA	TRBV5-6	TRBD2	16	TRBJ2-1	CASRVSPAGLLNEQFF	TGTGCCAGCAGGGTTTCCCCAGCGGGGCTGTTAAATGAGCAGTTCTTC
NA	TRBV27	TRBD2	17	TRBJ2-3	CASSLHLAEEGGDTQYF	TGTGCCAGCAGTTTACATCTAGCGGAAGAGGGAGGAGATACGCAGTATTTT
NA	TRBV7-3	TRBD1	15	TRBJ2-3	CASSLQGQNTDTQYF	TGTGCCAGCAGCCTCCAGGGACAGAACACAGATACGCAGTATTTT
NA	TRBV6-1	NA	15	TRBJ2-7	CASREEAHSSYEQYF	TGTGCCAGCAGGGAGGAAGCGCATAGCTCCTACGAGCAGTACTTC
once	TRBV5-4	TRBD2	15	TRBJ2-3	CASSRKREHTDTQYF	TGTGCCAGCAGCCGAAAGCGGGAGCACACAGATACGCAGTATTTT
NA	TRBV28	NA	12	TRBJ1-5	CASTEGDQPQHF	TGTGCCAGCACCGAGGGCGATCAGCCCCAGCATTTT
NA	TRBV7-6	NA	14	TRBJ1-1	CASSRMIWESEAFF	TGTGCCAGCAGCCGAATGATATGGGAGTCTGAAGCTTTCTTT
NA	TRBV5-4	TRBD2	16	TRBJ2-7	CASSLARSGGPYEQYF	TGTGCCAGCAGCTTGGCCCGTAGCGGGGGGCCCTACGAGCAGTACTTC
NA	TRBV27	NA	16	TRBJ2-1	CASSTTTAGEVDEQFF	TGTGCCAGCAGTACCACGACTGCCGGGGAGGTGGATGAGCAGTTCTTC
once	TRBV6-5	TRBD1	14	TRBJ2-2	CACRGDRGPGELFF	TGTGCCTGTCGTGGAGACAGGGGCCCCGGGGAGCTGTTTTTT
NA	TRBV15	NA	15	TRBJ2-7	CATSRETGPPYEQYF	TGTGCCACCAGCAGAGAAACAGGGCCCCCCTACGAGCAGTACTTC
NA	TRBV27	NA	15	TRBJ2-1	CASSPGVIPYNEQFF	TGTGCCAGCAGTCCCGGGGTCATACCCTACAATGAGCAGTTCTTC
NA	TRBV19	NA	13	TRBJ1-1	CASTLTGYTEAFF	TGTGCCAGTACCCTTACCGGGTACACTGAAGCTTTCTTT
NA	TRBV7-9	NA	16	TRBJ2-7	CASSSPQGRGSYEQYF	TGTGCCAGCAGCTCCCCACAGGGAAGGGGCTCCTACGAGCAGTACTTC
NA	TRBV11-2	NA	13	TRBJ1-1	CASSFMTSTEAFF	TGTGCCAGCAGCTTTATGACTTCCACTGAAGCTTTCTTT
NA	TRBV27	TRBD1	17	TRBJ2-7	CASSSAATGQGYYEQYF	TGTGCCAGCAGTTCGGCTGCCACGGGACAGGGGTACTACGAGCAGTACTTC
NA	TRBV19	NA	13	TRBJ2-7	CASSIEGTYEQYF	TGTGCCAGTAGTATTGAGGGAACCTACGAGCAGTACTTC
NA	TRBV27	TRBD1	15	TRBJ1-1	CASSPPGTVNTEAFF	TGTGCCAGCAGTCCGCCCGGGACAGTTAACACTGAAGCTTTCTTT
NA	TRBV19	NA	15	TRBJ1-2	CASSTQSRGPYGYTF	TGTGCCAGTAGTACCCAAAGCAGGGGACCCTATGGCTACACCTTC
NA	TRBV6-1	TRBD1	14	TRBJ1-4	CASSPDRGGEKLFF	TGTGCCAGCAGTCCTGACAGGGGCGGTGAAAAACTGTTTTTT
NA	TRBV11-3	NA	15	TRBJ2-7	CASSLESSQGYEQYF	TGTGCCAGCAGCTTAGAATCTAGCCAAGGCTACGAGCAGTACTTC
NA	TRBV9	NA	13	TRBJ2-1	CASSARIDNEQFF	TGTGCCAGCAGCGCGAGGATAGACAATGAGCAGTTCTTC
once	TRBV30	NA	15	TRBJ1-1	CAWKAGLSPTKEAFF	TGTGCCTGGAAGGCAGGATTAAGCCCGACAAAAGAAGCTTTCTTT
NA	TRBV4-1	TRBD2	17	TRBJ2-7	CASSQIRLAVSSYEQYF	TGCGCCAGCAGCCAAATAAGACTAGCGGTATCGTCCTACGAGCAGTACTTC
once	TRBV6-1	NA	16	TRBJ1-4	CASSEVILGPDKKLFF	TGTGCCAGCAGTGAAGTGATTTTGGGGCCGGACAAAAAACTGTTTTTT
NA	TRBV18	TRBD1	13	TRBJ2-7	CASSPDRAYEQYF	TGTGCCAGCTCACCAGACAGGGCCTACGAGCAGTACTTC
NA	TRBV29-1	NA	13	TRBJ2-3	CSAQIAGTDTQYF	TGCAGCGCCCAAATAGCGGGCACAGATACGCAGTATTTT
once	TRBV2	TRBD1	15	TRBJ1-4	CASSVVGQDNEKLFF	TGTGCCAGCAGTGTAGTCGGACAGGATAATGAAAAACTGTTTTTT
once	TRBV20-1	TRBD2	11	TRBJ2-7	CSERARGEQYF	TGCAGTGAAAGGGCGCGGGGGGAGCAGTACTTC
NA	TRBV6-1	NA	16	TRBJ1-5	CASSEAPGRSNQPQHF	TGTGCCAGCAGTGAAGCGCCAGGTAGGAGCAATCAGCCCCAGCATTTT
few	TRBV7-9	TRBD1	17	TRBJ1-1	CASRAASGTEKNTEAFF	TGTGCCAGCAGAGCAGCCTCCGGGACAGAAAAGAACACTGAAGCTTTCTTT
NA	TRBV19	NA	12	TRBJ1-2	CASSPKGSGYTF	TGTGCCAGTTCCCCCAAGGGGTCTGGCTACACCTTC
NA	TRBV4-1	NA	16	TRBJ1-4	CASSQDPNGHNEKLFF	TGCGCCAGCAGCCAAGATCCGAACGGACACAATGAAAAACTGTTTTTT
NA	TRBV29-1	TRBD2	14	TRBJ2-1	CSVGISGRATEQFF	TGCAGCGTTGGTATTAGCGGGAGGGCCACTGAGCAGTTCTTC
NA	TRBV5-1	NA	14	TRBJ1-1	CASSLAPGNTEAFF	TGCGCCAGCAGCTTGGCCCCAGGGAACACTGAAGCTTTCTTT
NA	TRBV7-9	NA	17	TRBJ2-1	CASSAIARAWGVIEQFF	TGTGCCAGCAGCGCTATCGCTCGGGCCTGGGGCGTAATTGAGCAGTTCTTC
NA	TRBV6-5	NA	12	TRBJ1-2	CASSYRGYGYTF	TGTGCCAGCAGTTACCGGGGCTATGGCTACACCTTC
NA	TRBV18	TRBD2	15	TRBJ2-3	CASSPTSGRGDTQYF	TGTGCCAGCTCACCGACTAGCGGGAGAGGGGATACGCAGTATTTT
few	TRBV28	TRBD2	18	TRBJ2-5	CASSFPTLHSGGQETQYF	TGTGCCAGCAGTTTCCCAACCCTTCATAGCGGGGGGCAAGAGACCCAGTACTTC
NA	TRBV27	TRBD1	15	TRBJ1-5	CASTSLPGGNQPQHF	TGTGCCAGCACCTCACTCCCAGGGGGTAATCAGCCCCAGCATTTT
NA	TRBV5-6	NA	16	TRBJ1-2	CASRPETRGGGYGYTF	TGTGCCAGCAGGCCGGAGACACGGGGGGGCGGCTATGGCTACACCTTC
NA	TRBV5-1	TRBD1	14	TRBJ1-1	CASSVTGGGPEAFF	TGCGCCAGCAGCGTAACAGGGGGAGGCCCTGAAGCTTTCTTT